This T cell receptor beta chain was documented in a study of Ad26.COV2.S vaccination and SARS-CoV-2 variants. Study summary: The donor was enrolled in the Ad26.COV2.S arm of the COV1001 trial. Regarding the study as a whole: Total T cell responses were possibly underestimated by TCR breadth and depth analyses.

The CDR3 spans 16 residues. V lost 1 base and J lost 8, with 20 bases in between. Germline V CDR1 and CDR2: SGHKS, YYEKEE (reference sequence). Data came from immunoSEQ multiplex PCR; TCRdb stores just in-frame clones and leaves some out. The data contain some 500,000 clones, roughly nine tenths of them singletons. Notes on this clone: Its antigen is currently unknown.

The treatment denotes: around 19 received Ad26.COV2.S at low or high dose, single or two shots; 5 received placebo; per-sample allocation not given. After the first vaccine or placebo injection, samples were drawn on day 63. This chain uses TRBV5-5 with TRBJ2-3; perhaps TRBD1 as D (5 bases). The clonotype was recovered from a person between 18 and 65 years old who received the Ad26.COV2.S COVID-19 vaccine or a placebo. The sequences come from peripheral blood, collected in a trial of Ad26.COV2.S vaccine versus placebo. The CDR3 DNA sequence: TGTGCCAGCAGCTTGTGGCGCATCACGACAGCTGGTACGCAGTATTTT. Translating it yields CASSLWRITTAGTQYF.